These 18 T cell receptor beta chains share one sample of origin, sequenced in a study of T cells expressing NK-cell markers. One entry per CDR3 protein, without DNA, is what TCRdb gives after re-calling the 5' RACE reads. The sample totals about 460,000 distinct CDR3 sequences. The sample comprised blood T cells: a sorted CD56 or NKG2C T cell subset, CD4+ or CD8+ T cells, or bulk PBMC T cells (not recorded which). The receptors were sampled from a woman in her forties or fifties in good health.

The chain carries TRBV12-3 or TRBV12-4 and TRBJ1-2; absent DNA, TCRdb's TRBD1 call cannot be checked. CDR3 length: 12 amino acids. CDR3 amino acids: CASMVRGDGYTF.

The chain couples TRBV4-1 to TRBJ2-1; TCRdb outputs TRBD1, but without DNA this stays unchecked. This CDR3 contains 18 residues. Looked up from germline, CDR1 is MGHRA and CDR2 is YSYEKL. The CDR3: CASSQPGLGQGAYNEQFF.

This chain connects TRBV5-1 to TRBJ1-4. The CDR3 runs 11 residues. The germline gives CDR1 SGHRS, CDR2 YFSETQ. This chain's CDR3 is CASSENEKLFF.

This chain links TRBV20-1 with TRBJ2-7; TCRdb gives TRBD1 as the D gene, but with no DNA this cannot be confirmed. Germline V lookup: CDR1 DFQATT, CDR2 SNEGSKA (reference sequence). The CDR3 runs 15 residues. CDR3 amino acids: CSALRGAGGPREQYF.

V usage is TRBV5-1 and J usage is TRBJ2-1. The CDR3 is made up of 17 amino acids. CDR1 is SGHRS and CDR2 is YFSETQ in the germline V gene. CDR3 in amino acids: CASSLLSVGTSYNEQFF.

The rearrangement links TRBV6-5 to TRBJ1-1; there is no DNA to check the TCRdb D call of TRBD1. The CDR3 sequence is 15 residues long. CDR1 is MNHEY and CDR2 is SVGAGI in the germline V gene. CDR3 region: CASSTTGGGFTEAFF.

This chain links TRBV9 with TRBJ2-4; TCRdb indicates TRBD1, and absent DNA this call remains unverified. Germline CDR1 reads SGDLS; CDR2 reads YYNGEE. The CDR3 has 15 residues. CDR3: CASSTSDNSKNIQYF.

The gene calls are TRBV7-9 and TRBJ2-4; TCRdb indicates TRBD2, and absent DNA this call remains unverified. CDR1 and CDR2 from the germline V gene are SEHNR and FQNEAQ (reference sequence). This CDR3 contains 18 residues. CDR3 loop: CASSLVSSGIVAKNIQYF.

The chain links TRBV12-3 or TRBV12-4 to TRBJ1-2. The CDR3 length is 12 residues. The chain's CDR3 is CASSLLGYGYTF.

The chain carries TRBV11-3 and TRBJ1-1. The CDR3 runs to 16 residues. The germline gives CDR1 SGHNT, CDR2 YENEEA. The CDR3: CASSFGIPSKNTEAFF. Based on the CDR3 plus reference TRBV11-3 and TRBJ1-1, the full variable domain is EAGVVQSPRYKIIEKKQPVAFWCNPISGHNTLYWYLQNLGQGPELLIRYENEEAVDDSQLPKDRFSAERLKGVDSTLKIQPAELGDSAVYLCASSFGIPSKNTEAFFGQGTRLTVV.

The rearrangement joins TRBV19 to TRBJ2-5. This CDR3 comprises 12 residues. CDR1 is LNHDA, CDR2 SQIVND, per germline (reference sequence). The chain's CDR3 is CASTAKGETQYF.

V gene TRBV27 combines with J gene TRBJ1-2; TCRdb reports TRBD1, a call that lacks DNA to check it against. CDR3 length: 12 amino acids. CDR1 and CDR2 (germline): MNHEY, SMNVEV (reference sequence). Here the CDR3 reads CASSLTGEGYTF.

The chain couples TRBV5-1 to TRBJ2-1; TCRdb gives TRBD1 as the D gene, but with no DNA this cannot be confirmed. The germline V gene has CDR1 SGHRS and CDR2 YFSETQ. The CDR3 sequence is 16 residues long. The CDR3 region is CASSQFTGGLYNEQFF.

J is TRBJ1-2 and V is TRBV3-1. Germline V CDR1 and CDR2: LGHDT, YNNKEL (reference sequence). The CDR3 spans 13 residues. The CDR3 loop is CASTPSIGGGYTF.

The genes are TRBV12-3 or TRBV12-4 and TRBJ1-3. The CDR3 length is 13 residues. CDR3 loop: CAILEEGGNTIYF.

J is TRBJ2-1 and V is TRBV11-3; TCRdb lists TRBD1, though no DNA is available to test this call. The germline CDR1 and CDR2 sequences are SGHNT and YENEEA. The CDR3 runs to 13 residues. CDR3 in amino acids: CASSLGGQGKEFF.

The chain joins TRBV30 to TRBJ2-3; TCRdb indicates TRBD2, and absent DNA this call remains unverified. CDR1 and CDR2 (germline): GTSNPN, SVGIG (reference sequence). CDR3 length equals 13 residues. The CDR3 region is CACGTSGTDTQYF. Drawing the rest from reference TRBV30 and TRBJ2-3, the complete variable domain is SQTIHQWPATLVQPVGSPLSLECTVEGTSNPNLYWYRQAAGRGLQLLFYSVGIGQISSEVPQNLSASRPQDRQFILSSKKLLLSDSGFYLCACGTSGTDTQYFGPGTRLTVL.

The rearrangement joins TRBV7-8 to TRBJ1-3; TCRdb's D gene call, TRBD1, goes unchecked for lack of DNA. CDR3 length: 16 amino acids. Germline loops: CDR1 SGHVS, CDR2 FQNEAQ. The CDR3 sequence: CASRRGRGTSGNTIYF. Looking up the rest from reference TRBV7-8 and TRBJ1-3 gives the full variable domain: GAGVSQSPRYKVAKRGQDVALRCDPISGHVSLFWYQQALGQGPEFLTYFQNEAQLDKSGLPSDRFFAERPEGSVSTLKIQRTQQEDSAVYLCASRRGRGTSGNTIYFGEGSWLTVV.